This T cell receptor beta chain was found in a study of CD8 T cells in ankylosing spondylitis. CDR1 DFQATT and CDR2 SNEGSKA come from the germline V gene (reference sequence). This CDR3 region has 16 residues. The germline V and J ends were trimmed by 0 bases and 0 bases, with 12 bases remaining between them. Broader study findings: From matched ankylosing spondylitis synovial fluid, disease-linked clones were reportedly recovered at significantly enriched levels. A subset of motif variants has previously been described in the synovial fluid and blood of reactive arthritis.

Libraries of TCR beta came from quantitative 5'-RACE with molecular barcodes. TCRdb re-analysed the 5' RACE reads in MiXCR, keeping a single row per CDR3 protein. The repertoire has more than 35,000 distinct CDR3 sequences, 6% of them found once; the top ten carry about an eighth. This clonotype was observed many times. Its antigen is unknown. Material: blood, either unsorted or a sorted T cell fraction (not recorded which). This chain uses TRBV20-1 with TRBJ2-1; no clear D. The TCR originated in a male donor with ankylosing spondylitis or in good health (not recorded which). The CDR3 sequence is CSARDFTESSYNEQFF. The DNA for the CDR3 is TGCAGTGCTAGAGATTTTACGGAAAGCTCCTACAATGAGCAGTTCTTC.